These 21 T cell receptor beta chains came from one sample sequenced in a study of post-analysis software for immune sequencing data. cDNA libraries for TCR beta contained unique molecular identifiers. MiXCR, run by TCRdb on the PCR reads, gives a single entry per CDR3 protein. The sample consists of hundreds of thousands of distinct CDR3 sequences, roughly 27% of them appearing once. Whole-study results and caveats: Patients used about 5 TRBV segments, including TRBV5-6, TRBV5-1 and TRBV20-1, more often than controls.

Antigen specificity for these receptors is unknown. The sample taken for sequencing was blood. These receptors all come from a girl aged 5-17 years with multiple sclerosis.

On this clonotype itself: Germline and junction disagree at one end, which may indicate a read error. The CDR3 loop reads CAGSLSSGHLNQPQHF. CDR3 nucleotide sequence: TGTGCCGGCAGTTTATCGTCTGGGCACCTTAATCAGCCCCAGCATTTT. V and J are TRBV27 and TRBJ1-5; no definite D call. CDR3 length: 16 amino acids. CDR1 is MNHEY and CDR2 is SMNVEV in the germline V gene (reference sequence).

The chain uses TRBV7-2 and TRBJ1-1; D possibly corresponds to TRBD1 (5 bases). Germline V CDR1 and CDR2: SGHTA, FQGNSA. V lost 7 bases and J 3 bases, leaving 15 bases between the germline ends. CDR3 size: 14 residues. Written as DNA, the CDR3 is TGTGCCAGCACCTCTTTGGGGCATGACACTGAAGCTTTCTTT. This codes for CASTSLGHDTEAFF.

This chain joins TRBV7-8 and TRBJ2-7, with a tentative D call TRBD1 (5 bases). The CDR3 runs 16 residues. The germline gives CDR1 SGHVS, CDR2 FQNEAQ. The V end lost 0 bases, the J end lost 2 bases, and 14 bases lay between the germline ends. CDR3 bases: TGTGCCAGCAGCTTAGCGCGTGGGGCCGCGACCTACGAGCAGTACTTC. Amino acids: CASSLARGAATYEQYF.

This clonotype was found a few times. The chain links TRBV20-1 to TRBJ2-5; 12 bases are shared with TRBD2. Germline trimming cut 6 bases from V and 7 bases from J; bases unmatched to any gene: 9. There are 14 residues in the CDR3. Germline V gives CDR1 DFQATT, CDR2 SNEGSKA (reference sequence). CDR3 sequence reads: CSARLAGAPGTQYF. Written as DNA, the CDR3 is TGCAGTGCCCGACTAGCGGGAGCCCCAGGGACCCAGTACTTC.

The CDR3 bases are TGCGCCAGCAGCTTGGGGACTAAGAGCTCCTACAATGAGCAGTTCTTC. Translating gives CASSLGTKSSYNEQFF. This sequence joins TRBV5-1 and TRBJ2-1; D may be TRBD2 (6 bases). The CDR3 totals 16 residues. Trimming took 0 bases from V and 0 from J, leaving 10 bases between them. CDR1 is SGHRS, CDR2 YFSETQ, per germline.

J is TRBJ2-5 and V is TRBV7-2; 9 bases fit TRBD1. V was pared by 3 bases and J by 11 bases, with 13 bases of the junction left unmatched. The CDR3 loop spans 15 amino acids. CDR1 SGHTA and CDR2 FQGNSA come from the germline V gene. The CDR3 DNA is TGTGCCAGCAGCTTGGGCGGGACAGGGACGCAAGAGCAGTACTTC. It encodes CASSLGGTGTQEQYF.

This clonotype was picked up a small number of times. This rearrangement joins TRBV20-1 to TRBJ2-1, with D tentatively TRBD2 (5 bases). The CDR3 spans 13 residues. The germline CDR1 and CDR2 sequences are DFQATT and SNEGSKA (reference sequence). V lost 3 bases, J lost 5 bases, and 11 bases lay in between. The CDR3 protein is CSARSGRDNEQFF. In DNA, the CDR3 is TGCAGTGCTAGGAGCGGCCGGGACAATGAGCAGTTCTTC.

In its sample, this clonotype was seen a few times. This chain connects TRBV20-1 to TRBJ2-1; 8 positions match TRBD2. The CDR3 runs 14 residues. V lost 6 bases to trimming and J lost 9 bases; unmatched junction nucleotides: 13. Per the germline V gene, CDR1 is DFQATT and CDR2 is SNEGSKA (reference sequence). The CDR3 sequence: CSAKSGSFRGEQFF. The CDR3 region has the DNA TGCAGTGCGAAGAGCGGGAGCTTCCGTGGTGAGCAGTTCTTC.

The rearrangement uses TRBV7-2 and TRBJ2-1; TRBD2 matches 9 bases. V lost 7 bases, J lost 6 bases, and 13 bases stayed unmatched. CDR3 length: 16 residues. The germline V gene encodes CDR1 SGHTA and CDR2 FQGNSA. The CDR3 nucleotides read TGTGCCAGCAACCCAACCGGCGGGAGGGCCGGCAATGAGCAGTTCTTC. It yields the protein CASNPTGGRAGNEQFF.

This clonotype was seen at least ten times. The chain recombines TRBV10-2 with TRBJ2-6, with TRBD1 matching 11 bases. The CDR3 spans 16 residues. V lost 8 bases, J lost 3 bases, and 6 bases stayed unmatched. The germline V gene has CDR1 WSHSY and CDR2 SAAADI. This CDR3 is CASVGTGGFGANVLTF. The CDR3 bases are TGCGCCAGCGTGGGGACAGGGGGTTTTGGGGCCAACGTCCTGACTTTC.

For this clonotype: At one end the junction does not follow the germline gene, possibly because of a read error. The J gene is TRBJ1-2, the V gene TRBV12-3 or TRBV12-4; D call uncertain. This CDR3 comprises 14 residues. The CDR3 bases are TGTGCCGGCAGTTTAGACGGGAGCGTCTATGGCTACACCTTC. Amino acid sequence: CAGSLDGSVYGYTF.

On this clonotype: One base away lies a much larger clone, so this may be a sequencing read error. The chain carries TRBV5-6 and TRBJ2-3, with D perhaps matching TRBD1 (5 bases). The CDR3 totals 14 residues. Germline loops: CDR1 SGHDT, CDR2 YYEEEE. V was clipped by 1 base and J by 4 bases, with 10 bases between them. The CDR3 spells CASSLRQPSDTQYF. The CDR3 DNA reads TGTGCCAGCAGCTTGCGACAGCCTTCAGATACGCAGTATTTT.

The rearrangement links TRBV7-2 to TRBJ2-2, with 7 bases matching TRBD1. Per the germline V gene, CDR1 is SGHTA and CDR2 is FQGNSA. V gave up 6 bases and J gave up 3 bases; unmatched junction bases: 7. This CDR3 is 15 amino acids long. For the CDR3, the DNA is TGTGCCAGCAGTTTAACAGGGGACGACACCGGGGAGCTGTTTTTT. It yields the protein CASSLTGDDTGELFF.

There are many counts of this clonotype. V usage is TRBV4-1 and J usage is TRBJ1-2, with 7 bases identical to TRBD1. The CDR3 has 14 residues. Trimming removed 2 bases from V and 8 bases from J; junction bases left unmatched: 8. Germline values: CDR1 MGHRA, CDR2 YSYEKL. The CDR3 sequence: CASSQQTGKRGYTF. The CDR3 DNA reads as TGCGCCAGCAGCCAACAGACAGGGAAGCGAGGCTACACCTTC.

The chain is built from TRBV28 and TRBJ1-5; D is unclear. V lost 10 bases and J 0 bases, leaving 7 bases between the germline ends. The CDR3 covers 12 residues. CDR1 and CDR2 (germline): MDHEN, SYDVKM. The CDR3 DNA reads TGTGCCACAAACCCTAGCAATCAGCCCCAGCATTTT. This gives the protein CATNPSNQPQHF.

The chain links TRBV3-1 to TRBJ1-2; D uncertain. Between the trimmed V and J ends, which lost 0 bases and 8 bases, there was a span of 13 bases. Per the germline V gene, CDR1 is LGHDT and CDR2 is YNNKEL (reference sequence). This CDR3 contains 14 residues. In nucleotides, the CDR3 is TGTGCCAGCAGCCAAGATACGGCCGTAAGGGGCTACACCTTC. It specifies CASSQDTAVRGYTF.

The chain couples TRBV2 to TRBJ2-1; tentatively, D is TRBD2 (5 bases). The V end was cut by 6 bases, the J end by 4 bases, with 19 bases between. The CDR3 is 16 residues long. Germline V gene lookup returns CDR1 SNHLY and CDR2 FYNNEI. CDR3 in amino acids: CASRPKGLGLYNEQFF. The CDR3 bases are TGTGCCAGCAGACCTAAAGGACTTGGTCTTTACAATGAGCAGTTCTTC.

The V and J genes are TRBV5-1 and TRBJ2-1, with a possible D match to TRBD1 (6 bases). The CDR3 extends over 13 amino acids. CDR1 and CDR2 from the germline V gene are SGHRS and YFSETQ. V was pared by 7 bases and J by 1 base, with 9 bases between. The CDR3 sequence: CASRQASYNEQFF. The CDR3 nucleotides read TGCGCCAGCCGACAGGCGTCCTACAATGAGCAGTTCTTC.

The chain joins TRBV20-1 to TRBJ2-7, with D possibly TRBD2 on 7 matching bases. Trimming shortened V by 3 bases and J by 3 bases, and 18 bases separated the two germline ends. The germline CDR1 and CDR2 sequences are DFQATT and SNEGSKA (reference sequence). The CDR3 spans 15 residues. The CDR3 sequence is CSASQGGGLGYEQYF. CDR3 DNA sequence: TGCAGTGCTAGTCAAGGGGGAGGGCTTGGCTACGAGCAGTACTTC.

The CDR3 here is CASSKLVQGAGDGYTF. The CDR3 DNA reads TGTGCCAGTAGTAAACTGGTGCAGGGGGCTGGTGATGGCTACACCTTC. V and J are TRBV19 and TRBJ1-2; 8 bases agree with TRBD1. The germline V gene has CDR1 LNHDA and CDR2 SQIVND (reference sequence). This CDR3 has 16 residues. The V and J ends lost 4 bases and 6 bases, in that order; junction bases with no gene match: 13.

At least ten counts were recorded for this clonotype. The chain couples TRBV5-1 to TRBJ2-3; D gene unclear. The CDR3 is 14 residues long. V was trimmed by 0 bases and J by 2 bases, leaving 7 bases between them. Germline-derived CDR1 and CDR2 are SGHRS and YFSETQ. This CDR3 is CASSLEGNTDTQYF. The CDR3 nucleotides read TGCGCCAGCAGCTTGGAAGGCAACACAGATACGCAGTATTTT. The full variable domain, completed using reference TRBV5-1 and TRBJ2-3, is KAGVTQTPRYLIKTRGQQVTLSCSPISGHRSVSWYQQTPGQGLQFLFEYFSETQRNKGNFPGRFSGRQFSNSRSEMNVSTLELGDSALYLCASSLEGNTDTQYFGPGTRLTVL.